This TCR beta chain was recovered during a study of T cell responses to AZD1222 COVID-19 vaccine. Findings of the study overall: In the spike-specific TCR repertoire, nearly half reportedly target unmutated variant regions. When two AZD1222 doses had been given, Spike-specific TCR breadth and depth rose.

The germline V and J ends were trimmed by 2 bases and 7 bases, with 23 bases remaining between them. CDR1 and CDR2 (germline): MGHRA, YSYEKL. CDR3 size: 17 residues. With regard to this clone: The antigen is undetermined.

Method: immunoSEQ multiplex PCR; TCRdb's copy keeps in-frame clones and lacks some. The data hold 90,000 to 120,000 clones, with more than 75% observed a single time. The TCR comes from an adult who received the MenACWY meningococcal vaccine as a control. This rearrangement joins TRBV4-1 to TRBJ1-2; D possibly corresponds to TRBD1 (5 bases). The input for sequencing was peripheral blood, taken 28 days after the second dose of the MenACWY control vaccine. The CDR3 nucleotides are TGCGCCAGCAGCCAAAACGTAGGGGACGTCTCTGGGGGTGGCTACACCTTC. This sequence encodes CASSQNVGDVSGGGYTF.